One and the same sample provided the 29 T cell receptor beta chains below, sequenced in a study of a mutant IDH1 vaccine in newly diagnosed glioma. Time point meaning: week 5, during vaccination. Vaccination comprised doses that each held 300 ug of mutant IDH1 20-mer peptide, plus topical imiquimod. No antigen has been assigned to these receptors. Sequencing was performed with immunoSEQ multiplex PCR; in TCRdb, only in-frame clones are kept and a portion is missing. The table includes more than 40,000 clones, more than 70% detected once. The source was PBMCs, collected from a glioma patient whose treatment included an IDH1 peptide vaccine. Source of these receptors: a woman aged 40 to 49 with glioma.

The chain carries TRBV4-3 and TRBJ2-3; D may be TRBD2 (6 bases). Trimming cost V 0 bases and J 1 base, with 29 bases left between them. This CDR3 is built from 22 residues. Germline CDR1 is LGHNA and CDR2 is YSLEER. The CDR3 DNA is TGCGCCAGCAGCCAAGATGTGTGGGACGTTCGGGGGAGGCGACCCCGCACAGATACGCAGTATTTT. Its protein is CASSQDVWDVRGRRPRTDTQYF.

This chain connects TRBV6-1 to TRBJ2-7; 9 nucleotides match TRBD1. Germline V gives CDR1 MNHNS, CDR2 SASEGT. The CDR3 is made up of 15 amino acids. V lost 3 bases to trimming and J lost 2 bases; unmatched junction nucleotides: 5. The CDR3 loop reads CASSDRTGETYEQYF. CDR3 sequence (DNA): TGTGCCAGCAGTGATAGGACAGGGGAAACCTACGAGCAGTACTTC.

The rearrangement uses TRBV5-1 and TRBJ1-1; D not certain. This CDR3 is 15 amino acids long. CDR1 and CDR2 (germline): SGHRS, YFSETQ. Trimming took 0 bases from V and 4 from J, leaving 13 bases between them. The CDR3 is CASSLGGGATTEAFF. The CDR3 region has the DNA TGCGCCAGCAGCTTGGGAGGTGGAGCAACCACTGAAGCTTTCTTT.

This sequence joins TRBV14 and TRBJ1-2; the match to TRBD1 covers 9 bases. This CDR3 is 15 amino acids long. Germline V lookup: CDR1 SGHDN, CDR2 FVKESK. V gave up 3 bases and J gave up 6 bases; unmatched junction bases: 8. CDR3 sequence reads: CASSHGTGILDGYTF. The CDR3 DNA reads as TGTGCCAGCAGCCACGGGACAGGGATTTTGGATGGCTACACCTTC.

The V gene is TRBV7-8, the J gene TRBJ1-1; D is unresolved. Trimming took off 2 bases at V and 0 bases at J, with 10 bases between the two ends. CDR3 length equals 15 residues. Germline V gene sequence: CDR1 SGHVS, CDR2 FQNEAQ. The chain's CDR3 is CASSLYQGMNTEAFF. The DNA of the CDR3 is TGTGCCAGCAGCTTATACCAAGGGATGAACACTGAAGCTTTCTTT.

The chain has TRBV23-1 and TRBJ2-3; 12 bases match TRBD1. TRBV23-1 is noted as an ORF with a role that remains uncertain. Germline trimming cut 4 bases from V and 5 bases from J; bases unmatched to any gene: 7. CDR3 length: 16 amino acids. Here the CDR3 DNA reads TGCGCCAGCAGTCCCCCGGGACAGGGGGCGGTAGATACGCAGTATTTT. Translation: CASSPPGQGAVDTQYF.

This clone was seen only a few times. This sequence joins TRBV19 and TRBJ1-1; D is perhaps TRBD1 (6 bases). The CDR3 totals 14 residues. Germline V gene lookup returns CDR1 LNHDA and CDR2 SQIVND (reference sequence). The ends were cut back, 7 bases at V and 0 bases at J, with 12 bases in the middle. The DNA for the CDR3 is TGTGCCAGTACCGTGACAGGCTTGAACACTGAAGCTTTCTTT. This translates into CASTVTGLNTEAFF.

The V gene is TRBV6-5, the J gene TRBJ2-2; TRBD1 is a possible D gene (6 bases). Trimming cost V 4 bases and J 2 bases, with 11 bases left between them. This CDR3 spans 15 amino acids. Germline V gene sequence: CDR1 MNHEY, CDR2 SVGAGI. CDR3: CASSLGQPNTGELFF. CDR3 sequence (DNA): TGTGCCAGCAGTTTAGGACAGCCTAACACCGGGGAGCTGTTTTTT.

The V gene is TRBV7-8, the J gene TRBJ1-2; D possibly corresponds to TRBD1 (5 bases). Germline assignment: CDR1 SGHVS and CDR2 FQNEAQ. Between the trimmed V and J ends, which lost 7 bases and 8 bases, there was a span of 20 bases. The CDR3 spans 14 residues. This CDR3 is CASTLVQGGIGYTF. The CDR3 DNA is TGTGCCAGCACCCTAGTGCAGGGAGGAATCGGCTACACCTTC.

This clone was counted once. V and J are TRBV18 and TRBJ1-2; 7 bases map to TRBD1. CDR1 KGHSH and CDR2 LQKENI come from the germline V gene. The CDR3 spans 15 residues. Trimming at V came to 3 bases and at J to 8 bases, leaving 12 bases not matched to a gene. CDR3 loop: CASSPPSGQDRGYTF. CDR3 DNA sequence: TGTGCCAGCTCACCCCCTTCTGGACAGGATCGGGGCTACACCTTC.

The chain has TRBV7-9 and TRBJ1-4; 8 positions agree with TRBD1. V shed 1 base and J 0 bases; nucleotides not matched to a gene: 7. The CDR3 extends over 18 amino acids. From germline, CDR1 is SEHNR and CDR2 FQNEAQ (reference sequence). Here the CDR3 DNA reads TGTGCCAGCAGCTTAGGACAGGGGCGGGGGGCAACTAATGAAAAACTGTTTTTT. Its translation: CASSLGQGRGATNEKLFF.

This clone came up a few times. The chain joins TRBV6-5 to TRBJ1-1; 8 nucleotides line up with TRBD1. With V trimmed by 0 bases and J by 5 bases, 5 bases remained unmatched. The CDR3 has 15 residues. Germline assignment: CDR1 MNHEY and CDR2 SVGAGI. Written as DNA, the CDR3 is TGTGCCAGCAGTTACTCGCAGGGGGCAAGGACTGAAGCTTTCTTT. It is translated as CASSYSQGARTEAFF.

The CDR3: CAWSPKETQYF. Here the CDR3 DNA reads TGTGCCTGGAGTCCAAAAGAGACCCAGTACTTC. The V call is TRBV30, the J call TRBJ2-5, with D unclear. V dropped 2 bases and J dropped 3 bases, with 4 bases sitting between them. The CDR3 totals 11 residues. The germline V gene has CDR1 GTSNPN and CDR2 SVGIG (reference sequence).

The CDR3 sequence is CASSVAGGNTEAFF. CDR3 in DNA: TGTGCCAGCAGTGTCGCCGGGGGGAACACTGAAGCTTTCTTT. J is TRBJ1-1 and V is TRBV2; D perhaps matches TRBD1 (5 bases). The V end was cut by 4 bases, the J end by 1 base, with 10 bases between. Germline CDR1 and CDR2: SNHLY and FYNNEI. The CDR3 contains 14 residues.

V is TRBV11-3 and J is TRBJ1-3, with D possibly being TRBD1 (5 bases). The germline gives CDR1 SGHNT, CDR2 YENEEA. This CDR3 is 13 amino acids long. V gave up 3 bases and J gave up 7 bases, with 10 bases separating them. CDR3 amino acids: CASSFRTSNTIYF. The CDR3 DNA reads TGTGCCAGCAGCTTCAGGACATCTAACACCATATATTTT.

The sample holds a few counts of this clone. J is TRBJ1-1 and V is TRBV2, with D possibly TRBD1 on 5 matching bases. Germline V gene lookup returns CDR1 SNHLY and CDR2 FYNNEI. V gave up 8 bases and J gave up 3 bases, with 16 bases separating them. CDR3 length: 14 residues. The CDR3 spells CASPRAGGDTEAFF. In DNA, the CDR3 is TGTGCCAGCCCAAGAGCCGGGGGAGACACTGAAGCTTTCTTT.

The chain combines TRBV6-6 with TRBJ1-1, with a tentative D call TRBD1 (6 bases). Trimming took off 8 bases at V and 3 bases at J, with 10 bases between the two ends. The CDR3 is 12 residues long. Germline V gene lookup returns CDR1 MNHNY and CDR2 SVGAGI (reference sequence). CDR3 sequence: CASHREDTEAFF. CDR3 nucleotides: TGTGCCAGCCACAGGGAGGACACTGAAGCTTTCTTT.

The chain uses TRBV27 and TRBJ2-3, with 7 bases matching TRBD2. The CDR3 is made up of 14 amino acids. Germline CDR1 and CDR2: MNHEY and SMNVEV (reference sequence). The ends lost 3 bases at V and 3 bases at J; junction bases unmatched: 3. The CDR3 protein is CASSFSLATDTQYF. In DNA, the CDR3 is TGTGCCAGCAGTTTTTCACTAGCGACAGATACGCAGTATTTT.

The chain links TRBV2 to TRBJ2-4, with D unclear. The CDR3 loop spans 16 amino acids. V dropped 0 bases and J dropped 0 bases, with 9 bases sitting between them. Germline V lookup: CDR1 SNHLY, CDR2 FYNNEI. This CDR3 reads CASSEATGLAKNIQYF. In DNA, the CDR3 is TGTGCCAGCAGTGAAGCGACCGGCCTAGCCAAAAACATTCAGTACTTC.

The chain carries TRBV7-8 and TRBJ1-2; maybe TRBD1 (5 bases). The V and J ends lost 5 bases and 3 bases respectively, with 16 bases between them. CDR1 is SGHVS, CDR2 FQNEAQ, per germline. The CDR3 contains 15 residues. The CDR3 bases are TGTGCCAGCAGCCCTCCCGGGCGACAGTACTATGGCTACACCTTC. Encoded protein: CASSPPGRQYYGYTF.

The chain has TRBV10-2 and TRBJ1-2; no definite D call. V shed 4 bases and J shed 5 bases, with 14 bases lying between them. This CDR3 has 14 residues. Germline loops: CDR1 WSHSY, CDR2 SAAADI. The CDR3 loop reads CASSGIVRDYGYTF. DNA for the CDR3: TGCGCCAGCAGTGGGATAGTTCGGGATTATGGCTACACCTTC.

The V and J genes are TRBV27 and TRBJ1-6; D not certain. This CDR3 region has 15 residues. The V gene's germline CDR1 is MNHEY and CDR2 SMNVEV (reference sequence). Trimming removed 2 bases from V and 10 bases from J, with 15 bases in between. This chain's CDR3 is CASSLIRESQSPLHF. CDR3 nucleotide sequence: TGTGCCAGCAGTTTAATCCGGGAGTCACAGTCACCCCTCCACTTT.

The rearrangement uses TRBV4-1 and TRBJ2-3; D gene unclear. There are 17 residues in the CDR3. V shed 1 base and J shed 4 bases, with 18 bases lying between them. Germline values: CDR1 MGHRA, CDR2 YSYEKL. CDR3 sequence reads: CASSQAGSQSPADTQYF. CDR3 bases: TGCGCCAGCAGCCAAGCCGGCTCACAGTCCCCCGCAGATACGCAGTATTTT.

This clone is termed medium-sized (0.01 to 0.1%). The chain is built from TRBV9 and TRBJ2-1; tentatively, D is TRBD1 (5 bases). V was clipped by 4 bases and J by 6 bases, with 14 bases between them. The CDR3 contains 14 residues. The germline gives CDR1 SGDLS, CDR2 YYNGEE. The CDR3 region is CASSPRTYSNEQFF. The CDR3 DNA is TGTGCCAGCAGCCCCCGGACATATTCCAATGAGCAGTTCTTC.

This chain connects TRBV19 to TRBJ1-1; D not certain. The CDR3 spans 14 residues. Germline lookup yields CDR1 LNHDA and CDR2 SQIVND (reference sequence). V was shortened by 7 bases and J by 3 bases, with 15 bases between the two germline ends. This CDR3 is CASKKRPPDTEAFF. CDR3 DNA: TGTGCCAGTAAAAAAAGACCCCCGGACACTGAAGCTTTCTTT.

This chain connects TRBV7-3 to TRBJ2-3, with D hard to call. Trimming left V 4 bases short and J 2 bases short, with 7 bases between. Germline lookup yields CDR1 SGHTA and CDR2 FQGTGA. The CDR3 consists of 13 residues. The chain's CDR3 is CASSSYYTDTQYF. In nucleotides, the CDR3 is TGTGCCAGCAGCTCGTACTACACAGATACGCAGTATTTT. The variable domain in full, completed from reference TRBV7-3 and TRBJ2-3, reads GAGVSQTPSNKVTEKGKYVELRCDPISGHTALYWYRQSLGQGPEFLIYFQGTGAADDSGLPNDRFFAVRPEGSVSTLKIQRTERGDSAVYLCASSSYYTDTQYFGPGTRLTVL.

This chain links TRBV5-6 with TRBJ2-5; D is perhaps TRBD2 (5 bases). The CDR3 is 14 residues long. Trimming pared 4 bases from V and 0 bases from J, leaving 10 bases between. The germline CDR1 and CDR2 sequences are SGHDT and YYEEEE. In nucleotides, the CDR3 is TGTGCCAGCAGCACTGAGGGCAACCAAGAGACCCAGTACTTC. This gives the protein CASSTEGNQETQYF. The full variable domain, with the rest looked up from reference TRBV5-6 and TRBJ2-5, is DAGVTQSPTHLIKTRGQQVTLRCSPKSGHDTVSWYQQALGQGPQFIFQYYEEEERQRGNFPDRFSGHQFPNYSSELNVNALLLGDSALYLCASSTEGNQETQYFGPGTRLLVL.

The V and J genes are TRBV5-1 and TRBJ2-1, with D tentatively TRBD2 (7 bases). Germline assignment: CDR1 SGHRS and CDR2 YFSETQ. This CDR3 contains 14 residues. V was clipped by 4 bases and J by 3 bases, with 11 bases between them. The CDR3 spells CASSGGAIYNEQFF. The DNA for the CDR3 is TGCGCCAGCAGCGGGGGGGCCATCTACAATGAGCAGTTCTTC.

The rearrangement links TRBV30 to TRBJ2-7; D is perhaps TRBD1 (6 bases). The CDR3 spans 14 residues. The V gene's germline CDR1 is GTSNPN and CDR2 SVGIG (reference sequence). Trimming left V 5 bases short and J 0 bases short, with 14 bases between. CDR3 residues: CAWDLDRSSYEQYF. CDR3 DNA sequence: TGTGCCTGGGATCTTGACAGGAGCTCCTACGAGCAGTACTTC.